This T cell receptor (beta chain) was retrieved from a study of beta chain features in type 1 diabetes. V lost 0 bases and J lost 1, with 23 bases in between. Germline V CDR1 and CDR2: SGHRS, YFSETQ. The CDR3 is 20 amino acids. Sequenced material consisted of expressed TCRB transcripts (all of the isolated RNA was reverse transcribed). Libraries were prepared by immunoSEQ multiplex PCR; TCRdb keeps only in-frame clonotypes and omits some of them. The table records about 150,000 clones, 9.2% of them present only once. There are a few counts of this clone. The TCR originated in a man between 18 and 35 years old in good health. The sequencing sample was made of central memory CD4+ T cells from blood. The rearrangement uses TRBV5-1 and TRBJ2-1; D may be TRBD2 (6 bases). The CDR3 loop reads CASSLAGLGKVAESYNEQFF. CDR3 sequence (DNA): TGCGCCAGCAGCTTGGCCGGCCTGGGAAAAGTAGCGGAGTCCTACAATGAGCAGTTCTTC.